This T cell receptor (beta chain) was recovered during a study of blood T cells in healthy people across ages. A second PCR of about 6 to 12 cycles used a sample-barcoded 5' primer and a J-beta primer mix. TCRdb ran MiXCR on the 5' RACE reads and lists one entry per CDR3 protein. Among about 1.4 million distinct CDR3 sequences listed, 59% were seen once. V trimming: 1 base; J trimming: 5 bases; junction bases outside the gene matches: 5. Germline assignment: CDR1 MGHRA and CDR2 YSYEKL. CDR3 length equals 15 residues. The TCR sequence derives from a man between 18 and 35 years old in good health. This chain uses TRBV4-1 with TRBJ2-7, with 10 positions matching TRBD1. The sample was blood. CDR3 nucleotides: TGCGCCAGCAGCCAAGGGACAGGGGGAACAAACGAGCAGTACTTC. It codes for CASSQGTGGTNEQYF.